Each of the 25 T cell receptor beta chains below was sequenced from the same sample in a study of identifying expanded T cells in peripheral blood. The data were produced by immunoSEQ multiplex PCR, yet TCRdb's version contains in-frame clones alone and is incomplete. Here the sample spans about 80,000 clones, around 90% being singletons. The sample consisted of blood. The origin of the receptors is a person between 18 and 75 years old in good health.

The chain uses TRBV5-1 and TRBJ1-5; D not resolved. The V gene's germline CDR1 is SGHRS and CDR2 YFSETQ. V was shortened by 0 bases and J by 5 bases, with 9 bases between the two germline ends. The CDR3 has 14 residues. The CDR3 protein is CASSLGGVDQPQHF. The DNA for the CDR3 is TGCGCCAGCAGCTTGGGGGGTGTGGATCAGCCCCAGCATTTT.

The J gene is TRBJ2-7, the V gene TRBV7-2; 7 bases match TRBD2. Germline CDR1 is SGHTA and CDR2 is FQGNSA. The J segment lost 7 bases and the V segment lost 5 bases, leaving 11 bases of the junction unmatched. The CDR3 is 14 residues long. CDR3 sequence reads: CASSLIWGSGEQYF. Here the CDR3 DNA reads TGTGCCAGCAGCCTCATTTGGGGTAGCGGGGAGCAGTACTTC.

This sequence joins TRBV18 and TRBJ2-3; D is possibly TRBD1 or TRBD2 (6 bases each). Germline values: CDR1 KGHSH, CDR2 LQKENI. The CDR3 contains 12 residues. Trimming pared 5 bases from V and 5 bases from J, leaving 8 bases between. Here the CDR3 DNA reads TGTGCCAGCTCAAGGGGGGTAGATACGCAGTATTTT. Its translation is CASSRGVDTQYF.

The chain combines TRBV7-9 with TRBJ1-6, with D possibly TRBD1 on 5 matching bases. Between the trimmed V and J ends, which lost 1 base and 8 bases, there was a span of 12 bases. Germline values: CDR1 SEHNR, CDR2 FQNEAQ (reference sequence). The CDR3 runs 15 residues. CDR3 amino acids: CASSLESGWDSPLHF. Written as DNA, the CDR3 is TGTGCCAGCAGCTTAGAGTCAGGGTGGGATTCACCCCTCCACTTT.

V is TRBV5-6 and J is TRBJ2-7; D might be TRBD2 (5 bases). The germline V gene has CDR1 SGHDT and CDR2 YYEEEE. The CDR3 consists of 14 residues. The V and J ends lost 2 bases and 2 bases respectively, with 11 bases between them. CDR3 residues: CASSFGVGTYEQYF. Written as DNA, the CDR3 is TGTGCCAGCAGCTTCGGGGTCGGCACCTACGAGCAGTACTTC.

The genes are TRBV12-5 and TRBJ2-7; D call uncertain. This CDR3 region has 13 residues. Trimming removed 5 bases from V and 0 bases from J, with 8 bases in between. In germline, CDR1 is LGHNT, CDR2 FRNRAP. For the CDR3, the DNA is TGTGCTAGTGGTGACCCCAACTCCTACGAGCAGTACTTC. Its protein is CASGDPNSYEQYF.

The chain is built from TRBV9 and TRBJ2-1, with D uncertain. Germline V gene data show CDR1 as SGDLS and CDR2 as YYNGEE. V was cut by 3 bases and J by 5 bases, with 12 bases left in between. CDR3 size: 14 residues. The CDR3: CASSERGINNEQFF. The CDR3 nucleotides are TGTGCCAGCAGCGAGCGCGGAATCAACAATGAGCAGTTCTTC.

This chain connects TRBV4-1 to TRBJ2-2, with D possibly matching TRBD2 (6 bases). Germline V CDR1 and CDR2: MGHRA, YSYEKL. CDR3 length: 14 residues. V lost 1 base and J 8 bases, leaving 11 bases between the germline ends. CDR3 region: CASSQVRGTGELFF. The CDR3 DNA follows: TGCGCCAGCAGCCAAGTTCGGGGGACGGGGGAGCTGTTTTTT.

The chain links TRBV19 to TRBJ2-7, with D hard to call. Trimming removed 3 bases from V and 0 bases from J, with 9 bases in between. The length of the CDR3 is 14 residues. CDR1 and CDR2 from the germline V gene are LNHDA and SQIVND (reference sequence). The CDR3 sequence: CASSMGQSSYEQYF. In nucleotides, the CDR3 is TGTGCCAGTAGTATGGGCCAGAGCTCCTACGAGCAGTACTTC. The entire variable domain, with the rest obtained from reference TRBV19 and TRBJ2-7, is as follows: DGGITQSPKYLFRKEGQNVTLSCEQNLNHDAMYWYRQDPGQGLRLIYYSQIVNDFQKGDIAEGYSVSREKKESFPLTVTSAQKNPTAFYLCASSMGQSSYEQYFGPGTRLTVT.

The chain uses TRBV27 and TRBJ1-4, with D perhaps matching TRBD1 (5 bases). The CDR3 totals 16 residues. Trimming cost V 5 bases and J 0 bases, with 13 bases left between them. Germline V gives CDR1 MNHEY, CDR2 SMNVEV (reference sequence). The CDR3 loop is CASSPFRETTNEKLFF. CDR3 DNA: TGTGCCAGCAGTCCTTTCAGGGAGACAACTAATGAAAAACTGTTTTTT.

V usage is TRBV11-2 and J usage is TRBJ2-2; 9 bases align to TRBD1. V gave up 4 bases and J gave up 4 bases; unmatched junction bases: 10. CDR1 is SGHAT, CDR2 FQNNGV, per germline. The CDR3 spans 17 residues. The CDR3 DNA reads as TGTGCCAGCAGCTCCCTCCGGACAGGGGCAACCACCGGGGAGCTGTTTTTT. Its translation is CASSSLRTGATTGELFF.

This clone was observed once. V usage is TRBV28 and J usage is TRBJ2-5; 7 bases align to TRBD2. After removal of 5 bases from V and 9 bases from J, the junction contained 6 bases not matched to a gene. Germline loops: CDR1 MDHEN, CDR2 SYDVKM. This CDR3 region has 12 residues. The CDR3 here is CASSPPAGAQYF. The CDR3 DNA reads as TGTGCCAGCAGTCCCCCGGCGGGGGCCCAGTACTTC.

The chain is built from TRBV7-9 and TRBJ2-7; 7 nucleotides line up with TRBD1. CDR3 length equals 14 residues. Germline CDR1 and CDR2: SEHNR and FQNEAQ (reference sequence). V was clipped by 3 bases and J by 6 bases; unmatched bases: 8. CDR3 coding DNA: TGTGCCAGCAGCTTCCCCGGGCGGACAGGCGAGCAGTACTTC. It encodes CASSFPGRTGEQYF.

The chain has TRBV6-5 and TRBJ2-7; 7 positions agree with TRBD2. The J segment lost 0 bases and the V segment lost 7 bases, leaving 9 bases of the junction unmatched. This CDR3 is 15 amino acids long. The germline CDR1 and CDR2 sequences are MNHEY and SVGAGI. The CDR3 spells CASTPPGGDSYEQYF. For the CDR3, the DNA is TGTGCCAGCACCCCCCCGGGAGGCGACTCCTACGAGCAGTACTTC.

The rearrangement links TRBV19 to TRBJ1-5, with D uncertain. This CDR3 has 16 residues. V shed 3 bases and J shed 5 bases, with 17 bases lying between them. Germline V gene data show CDR1 as LNHDA and CDR2 as SQIVND (reference sequence). As DNA, the CDR3 is TGTGCCAGTAGTATCGTCCCCCCCGACGGATATCAGCCCCAGCATTTT. Protein sequence: CASSIVPPDGYQPQHF.

The rearrangement uses TRBV19 and TRBJ1-2, with a tentative D call TRBD1 (6 bases). CDR1 LNHDA and CDR2 SQIVND come from the germline V gene (reference sequence). Trimming took off 8 bases at V and 0 bases at J, with 10 bases between the two ends. The CDR3 extends over 13 amino acids. Written as DNA, the CDR3 is TGTGCCAGTTCGGGGGCGGCTAACTATGGCTACACCTTC. It yields the protein CASSGAANYGYTF.

This clone appeared once. This chain uses TRBV7-9 with TRBJ2-6, with unresolved D. CDR1 is SEHNR and CDR2 is FQNEAQ in the germline V gene (reference sequence). With 2 bases removed from V and 2 bases from J, the gap between germline ends came to 7 bases. This CDR3 is 15 amino acids long. The CDR3 loop is CASSLRSPGANVLTF. CDR3 DNA: TGTGCCAGCAGCTTAAGATCTCCTGGGGCCAACGTCCTGACTTTC.

This chain links TRBV15 with TRBJ1-5; D call uncertain. Germline V CDR1 and CDR2: LNHNV, YYDKDF (reference sequence). This CDR3 has 15 residues. V lost 2 bases and J 7 bases, leaving 15 bases between the germline ends. The CDR3, as DNA: TGTGCCACCAGCAGAAGTCGCCTTATGGGACAGCCCCAGCATTTT. It is translated as CATSRSRLMGQPQHF.

V and J are TRBV10-3 and TRBJ1-6, with D hard to call. The CDR3 runs 17 residues. Germline-derived CDR1 and CDR2 are ENHRY and SYGVKD. The germline V and J ends were trimmed by 3 bases and 4 bases, with 16 bases remaining between them. The CDR3 DNA is TGTGCCATCAGTGAAGGGAGCAGGTCGATATATAATTCACCCCTCCACTTT. It specifies CAISEGSRSIYNSPLHF.

The chain has TRBV18 and TRBJ1-3, with D unclear. Trimming cost V 0 bases and J 2 bases, with 11 bases left between them. CDR1 and CDR2 from the germline V gene are KGHSH and LQKENI. The CDR3 consists of 16 residues. CDR3 sequence reads: CASSPPSRSTGNTIYF. In nucleotides, the CDR3 is TGTGCCAGCTCACCACCCTCCAGGAGCACTGGAAACACCATATATTTT.

The DNA of the CDR3 is TGTGCCAGCAGCCTGACAGGGGAGGGCTACACCTTC. The encoded protein is CASSLTGEGYTF. The chain is built from TRBV6-5 and TRBJ1-2; 8 nucleotides match TRBD1. The CDR3 totals 12 residues. The J segment lost 8 bases and the V segment lost 6 bases, leaving 5 bases of the junction unmatched. Germline-derived CDR1 and CDR2 are MNHEY and SVGAGI.

The chain combines TRBV7-9 with TRBJ2-5; D gene uncertain. Trimming left V 5 bases short and J 4 bases short, with 8 bases between. The CDR3 runs 12 residues. Germline V gene data show CDR1 as SEHNR and CDR2 as FQNEAQ (reference sequence). Here the CDR3 DNA reads TGTGCCAGCAGCCCGATGGGAGAGACCCAGTACTTC. Amino acids: CASSPMGETQYF. The full variable domain, with the rest looked up from reference TRBV7-9 and TRBJ2-5, is DTGVSQNPRHKITKRGQNVTFRCDPISEHNRLYWYRQTLGQGPEFLTYFQNEAQLEKSRLLSDRFSAERPKGSFSTLEIQRTEQGDSAMYLCASSPMGETQYFGPGTRLLVL.

The gene calls are TRBV18 and TRBJ1-2; D is perhaps TRBD1 (5 bases). The length of the CDR3 is 14 residues. The V end was cut by 0 bases, the J end by 4 bases, with 9 bases between. Germline V lookup: CDR1 KGHSH, CDR2 LQKENI. CDR3 DNA sequence: TGTGCCAGCTCACCACCTGGGACGGTCTATGGCTACACCTTC. Its translation: CASSPPGTVYGYTF.

The J gene is TRBJ2-4, the V gene TRBV5-6, with D maybe TRBD2 (5 bases). Trimming left V 0 bases short and J 7 bases short, with 14 bases between. The CDR3 consists of 15 residues. Per germline, CDR1 SGHDT and CDR2 YYEEEE. CDR3 protein: CASSLENIPGNIQYF. CDR3 coding DNA: TGTGCCAGCAGCTTGGAAAATATCCCGGGGAACATTCAGTACTTC.

V and J are TRBV2 and TRBJ2-5; 8 nucleotides match TRBD1. V lost 3 bases and J lost 5; bases outside the gene matches: 2. The CDR3 totals 13 residues. CDR1 and CDR2 (germline): SNHLY, FYNNEI. DNA for the CDR3: TGTGCCAGCAGTGACCGGGACAGGGAGACCCAGTACTTC. Translation gives CASSDRDRETQYF.